This T cell receptor beta chain was captured by sequencing in a study of blood T cell repertoires in COVID-19. Sequencing was performed with immunoSEQ multiplex PCR; in TCRdb, only in-frame clones are kept and a portion is missing. The sample consists of fewer than 250,000 clones, approximately 84% of them appearing once. The CDR3 is made up of 11 amino acids. V dropped 3 bases and J dropped 5 bases, with 2 bases sitting between them. The germline CDR1 and CDR2 sequences are KGHSH and LQKENI. The V gene is TRBV18, the J gene TRBJ2-1; D gene uncertain. The sequencing input was PBMCs or T cells enriched from blood (not recorded which). The TCR originated in a man between 60 and 70 years old who had recovered from COVID-19. The CDR3 sequence: CASSPNNEQFF. The CDR3 DNA reads TGTGCCAGCTCACCCAACAATGAGCAGTTCTTC.